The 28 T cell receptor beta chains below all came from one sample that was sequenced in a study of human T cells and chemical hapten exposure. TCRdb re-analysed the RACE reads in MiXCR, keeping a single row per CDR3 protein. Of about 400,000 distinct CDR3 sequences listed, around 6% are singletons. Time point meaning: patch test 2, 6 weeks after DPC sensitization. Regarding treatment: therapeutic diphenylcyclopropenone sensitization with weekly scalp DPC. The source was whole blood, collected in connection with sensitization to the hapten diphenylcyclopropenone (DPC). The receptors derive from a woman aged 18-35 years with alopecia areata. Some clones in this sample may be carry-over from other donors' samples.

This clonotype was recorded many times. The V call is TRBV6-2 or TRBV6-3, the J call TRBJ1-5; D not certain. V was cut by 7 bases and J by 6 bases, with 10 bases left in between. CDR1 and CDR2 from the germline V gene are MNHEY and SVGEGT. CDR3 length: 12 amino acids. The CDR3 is CASTEVGQPQHF. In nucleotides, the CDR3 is TGTGCCAGCACCGAGGTTGGTCAGCCCCAGCATTTT.

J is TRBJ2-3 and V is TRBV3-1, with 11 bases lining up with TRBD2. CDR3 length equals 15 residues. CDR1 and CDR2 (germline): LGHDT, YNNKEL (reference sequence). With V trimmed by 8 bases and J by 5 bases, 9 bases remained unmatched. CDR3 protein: CASRDSGGAIDTQYF. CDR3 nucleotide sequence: TGTGCCAGCCGCGATAGCGGGGGGGCCATAGATACGCAGTATTTT.

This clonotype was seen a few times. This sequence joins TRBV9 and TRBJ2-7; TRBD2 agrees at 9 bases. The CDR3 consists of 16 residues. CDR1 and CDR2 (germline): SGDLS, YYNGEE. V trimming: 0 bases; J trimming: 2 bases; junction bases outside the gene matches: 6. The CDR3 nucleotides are TGTGCCAGCAGCGTAGACCCTTTAGCGGGGGCCTACGAGCAGTACTTC. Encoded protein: CASSVDPLAGAYEQYF.

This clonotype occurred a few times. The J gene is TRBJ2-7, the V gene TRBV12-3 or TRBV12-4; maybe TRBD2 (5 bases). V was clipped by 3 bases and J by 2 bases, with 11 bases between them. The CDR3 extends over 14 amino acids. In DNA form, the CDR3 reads TGTGCCAGCAGTTTTAGGACTTACCCCTACGAGCAGTACTTC. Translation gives CASSFRTYPYEQYF.

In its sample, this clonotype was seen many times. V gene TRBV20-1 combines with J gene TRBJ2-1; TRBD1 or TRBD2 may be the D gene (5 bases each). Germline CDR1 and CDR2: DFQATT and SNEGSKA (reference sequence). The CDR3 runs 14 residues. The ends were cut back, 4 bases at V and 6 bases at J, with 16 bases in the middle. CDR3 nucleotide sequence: TGCAGTGCTATACACGGACGGGGCCTCAATGAGCAGTTCTTC. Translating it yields CSAIHGRGLNEQFF.

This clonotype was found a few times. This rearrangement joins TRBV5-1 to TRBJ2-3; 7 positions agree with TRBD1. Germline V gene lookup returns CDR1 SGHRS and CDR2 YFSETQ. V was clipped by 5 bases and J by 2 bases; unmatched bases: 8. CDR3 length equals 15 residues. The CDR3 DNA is TGCGCCAGCAGGCAGGGGGTTTCTGTCACAGATACGCAGTATTTT. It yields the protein CASRQGVSVTDTQYF.

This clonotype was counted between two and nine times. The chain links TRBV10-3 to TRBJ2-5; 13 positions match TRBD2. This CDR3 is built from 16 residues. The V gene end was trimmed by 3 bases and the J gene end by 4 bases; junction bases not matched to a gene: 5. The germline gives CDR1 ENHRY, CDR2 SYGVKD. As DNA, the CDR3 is TGTGCCATCAGTGATTCCGGGACTAGCGGGGTAGAGACCCAGTACTTC. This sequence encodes CAISDSGTSGVETQYF.

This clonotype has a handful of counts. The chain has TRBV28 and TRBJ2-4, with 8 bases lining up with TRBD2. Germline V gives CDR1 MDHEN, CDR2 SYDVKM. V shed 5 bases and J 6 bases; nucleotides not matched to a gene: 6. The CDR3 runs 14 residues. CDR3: CASSGRGGLNIQYF. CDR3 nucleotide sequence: TGTGCCAGCAGTGGACGGGGGGGCCTAAACATTCAGTACTTC.

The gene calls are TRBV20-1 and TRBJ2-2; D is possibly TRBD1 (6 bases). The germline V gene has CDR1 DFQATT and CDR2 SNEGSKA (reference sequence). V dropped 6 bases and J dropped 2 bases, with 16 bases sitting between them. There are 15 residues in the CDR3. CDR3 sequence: CSAPSYRENTGELFF. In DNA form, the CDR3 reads TGCAGTGCCCCGTCATACAGGGAAAACACCGGGGAGCTGTTTTTT.

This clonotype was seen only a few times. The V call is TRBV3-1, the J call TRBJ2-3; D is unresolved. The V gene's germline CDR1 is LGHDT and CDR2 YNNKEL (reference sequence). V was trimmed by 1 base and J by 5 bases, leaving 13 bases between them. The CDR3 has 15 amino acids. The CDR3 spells CASSQGQVLGDTQYF. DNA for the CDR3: TGTGCCAGCAGCCAAGGGCAAGTTTTGGGAGATACGCAGTATTTT.

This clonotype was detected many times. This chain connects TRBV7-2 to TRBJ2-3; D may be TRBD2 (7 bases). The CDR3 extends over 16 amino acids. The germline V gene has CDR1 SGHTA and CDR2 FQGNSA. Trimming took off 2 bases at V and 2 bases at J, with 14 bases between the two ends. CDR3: CASSLKGGAVTDTQYF. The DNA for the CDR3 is TGTGCCAGCAGCTTAAAGGGGGGGGCCGTCACAGATACGCAGTATTTT.

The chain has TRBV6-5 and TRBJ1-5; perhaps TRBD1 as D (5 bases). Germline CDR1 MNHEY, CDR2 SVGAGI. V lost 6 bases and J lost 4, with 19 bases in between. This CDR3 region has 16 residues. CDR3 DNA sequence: TGTGCCAGCAGCCGCGGGGCCGGGGGGGTTAATCAGCCCCAGCATTTT. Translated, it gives CASSRGAGGVNQPQHF.

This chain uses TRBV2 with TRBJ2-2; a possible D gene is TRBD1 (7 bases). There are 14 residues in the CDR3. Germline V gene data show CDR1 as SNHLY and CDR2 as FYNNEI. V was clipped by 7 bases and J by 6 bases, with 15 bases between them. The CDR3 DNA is TGTGCCAGCAAAAGACAGGGAGGCGCCGGGGAGCTGTTTTTT. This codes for CASKRQGGAGELFF.

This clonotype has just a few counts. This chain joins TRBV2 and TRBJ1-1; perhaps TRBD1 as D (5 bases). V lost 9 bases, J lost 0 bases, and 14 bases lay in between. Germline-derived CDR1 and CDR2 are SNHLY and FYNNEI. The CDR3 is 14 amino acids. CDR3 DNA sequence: TGTGCCAGTTCGTACAGGAGGATGAACACTGAAGCTTTCTTT. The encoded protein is CASSYRRMNTEAFF.

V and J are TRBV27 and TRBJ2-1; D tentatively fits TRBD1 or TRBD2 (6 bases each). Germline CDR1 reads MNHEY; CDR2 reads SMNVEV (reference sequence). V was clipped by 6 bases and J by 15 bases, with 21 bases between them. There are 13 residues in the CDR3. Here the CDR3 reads CASSPQGRGKRFF. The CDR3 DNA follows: TGTGCCAGCAGCCCCCAGGGGCGGGGAAAAAGGTTCTTC.

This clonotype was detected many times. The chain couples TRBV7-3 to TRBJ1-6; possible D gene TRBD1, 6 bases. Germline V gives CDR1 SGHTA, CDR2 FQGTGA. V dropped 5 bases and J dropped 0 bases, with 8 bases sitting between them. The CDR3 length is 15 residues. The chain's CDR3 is CASSGTSSYNSPLHF. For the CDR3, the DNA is TGTGCCAGCAGCGGGACATCCTCCTATAATTCACCCCTCCACTTT.

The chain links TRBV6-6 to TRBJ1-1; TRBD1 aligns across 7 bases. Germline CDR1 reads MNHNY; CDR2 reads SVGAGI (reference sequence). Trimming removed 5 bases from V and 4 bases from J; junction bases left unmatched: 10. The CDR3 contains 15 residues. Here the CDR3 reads CASSPRRGPVTEAFF. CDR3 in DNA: TGTGCCAGCAGTCCTAGGAGGGGGCCGGTCACTGAAGCTTTCTTT.

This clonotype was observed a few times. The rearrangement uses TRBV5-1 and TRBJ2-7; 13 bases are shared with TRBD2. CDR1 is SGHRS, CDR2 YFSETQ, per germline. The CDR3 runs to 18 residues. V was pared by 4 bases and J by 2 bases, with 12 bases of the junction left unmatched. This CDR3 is CASSVDRTSGGRAYEQYF. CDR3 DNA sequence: TGCGCCAGCAGCGTTGACCGGACTAGCGGGGGCCGCGCCTACGAGCAGTACTTC.

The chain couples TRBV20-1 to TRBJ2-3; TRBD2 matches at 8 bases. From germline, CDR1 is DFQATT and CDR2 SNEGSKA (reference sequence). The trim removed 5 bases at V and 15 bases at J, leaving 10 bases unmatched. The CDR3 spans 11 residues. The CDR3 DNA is TGCAGTGCTGGTGGGCTAGCGGGTACTTATTTT. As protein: CSAGGLAGTYF.

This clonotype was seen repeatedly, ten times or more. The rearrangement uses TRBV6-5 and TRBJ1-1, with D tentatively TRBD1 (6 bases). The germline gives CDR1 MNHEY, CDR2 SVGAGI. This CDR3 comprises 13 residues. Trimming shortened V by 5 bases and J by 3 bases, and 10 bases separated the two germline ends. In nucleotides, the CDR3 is TGTGCCAGCAGTGCAGGGGCGTACACTGAAGCTTTCTTT. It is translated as CASSAGAYTEAFF.

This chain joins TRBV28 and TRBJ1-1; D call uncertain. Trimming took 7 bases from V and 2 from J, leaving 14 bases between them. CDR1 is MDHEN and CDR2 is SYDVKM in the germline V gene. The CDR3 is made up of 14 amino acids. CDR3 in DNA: TGTGCCAGCATCCTGGGAGTTCTCAACACTGAAGCTTTCTTT. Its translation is CASILGVLNTEAFF.

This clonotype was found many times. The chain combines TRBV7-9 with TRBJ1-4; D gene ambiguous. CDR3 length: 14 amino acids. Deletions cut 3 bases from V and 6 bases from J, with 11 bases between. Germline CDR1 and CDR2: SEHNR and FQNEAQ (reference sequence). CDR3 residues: CASSLTGIHEKLFF. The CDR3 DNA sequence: TGTGCCAGCAGCTTGACGGGGATCCATGAAAAACTGTTTTTT.

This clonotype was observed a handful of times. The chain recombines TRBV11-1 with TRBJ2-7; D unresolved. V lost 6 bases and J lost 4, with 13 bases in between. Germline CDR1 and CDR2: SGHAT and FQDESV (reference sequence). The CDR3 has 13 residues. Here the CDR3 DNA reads TGTGCCAGCAGTAAAAGGAGCGCTTACGAGCAGTACTTC. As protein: CASSKRSAYEQYF.

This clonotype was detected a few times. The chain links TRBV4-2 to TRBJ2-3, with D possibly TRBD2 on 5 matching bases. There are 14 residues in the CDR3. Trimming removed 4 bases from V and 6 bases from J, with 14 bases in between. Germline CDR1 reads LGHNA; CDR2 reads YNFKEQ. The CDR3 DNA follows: TGTGCCAGCAGCCGCGGGTCCCGGCCGGATACGCAGTATTTT. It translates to CASSRGSRPDTQYF.

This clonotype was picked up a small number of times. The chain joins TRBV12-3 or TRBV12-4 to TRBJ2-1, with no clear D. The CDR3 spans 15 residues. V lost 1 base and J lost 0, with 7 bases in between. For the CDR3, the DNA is TGTGCCAGCAGTTTAGGGAGTAGCTCCTACAATGAGCAGTTCTTC. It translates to CASSLGSSSYNEQFF.

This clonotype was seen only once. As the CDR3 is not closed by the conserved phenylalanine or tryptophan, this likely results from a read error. The CDR3 DNA reads as TGTGCCAGCAGCCCGCGAGGGGGGCGCAAGAACACTGAAGCTTTCTCT. Its translation: CASSPRGGRKNTEAFS. The chain recombines TRBV12-3 or TRBV12-4 with TRBJ1-1, with a weak D call TRBD1 (6 bases). Between the trimmed V and J ends, which lost 6 bases and 1 base, there was a span of 18 bases. The CDR3 consists of 16 residues.

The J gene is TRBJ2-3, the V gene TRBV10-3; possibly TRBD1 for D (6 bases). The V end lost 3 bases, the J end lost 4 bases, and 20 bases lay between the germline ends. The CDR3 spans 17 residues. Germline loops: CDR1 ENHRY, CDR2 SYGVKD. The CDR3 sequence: CAISDKQGLSTSDTQYF. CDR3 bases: TGTGCCATCAGTGATAAACAGGGTTTATCCACATCAGATACGCAGTATTTT.

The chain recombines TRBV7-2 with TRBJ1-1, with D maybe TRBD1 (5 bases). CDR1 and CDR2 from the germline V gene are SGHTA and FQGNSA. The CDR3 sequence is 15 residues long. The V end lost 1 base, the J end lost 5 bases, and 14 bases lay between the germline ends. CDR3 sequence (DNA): TGTGCCAGCAGCTTAGAAGGGGAGGGAGGAACTGAAGCTTTCTTT. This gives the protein CASSLEGEGGTEAFF.